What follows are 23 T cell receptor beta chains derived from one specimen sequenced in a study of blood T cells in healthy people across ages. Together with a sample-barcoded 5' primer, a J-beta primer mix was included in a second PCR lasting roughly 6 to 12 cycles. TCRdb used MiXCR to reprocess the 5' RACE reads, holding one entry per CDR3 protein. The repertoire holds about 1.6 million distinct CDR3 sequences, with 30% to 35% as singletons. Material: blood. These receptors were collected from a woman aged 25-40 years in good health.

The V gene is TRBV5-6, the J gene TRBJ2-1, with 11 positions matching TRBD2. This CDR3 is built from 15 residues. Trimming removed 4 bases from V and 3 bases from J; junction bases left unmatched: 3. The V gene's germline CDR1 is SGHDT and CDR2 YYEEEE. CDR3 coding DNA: TGTGCCAGCAGCAAACTAGCGGGGGTCTACAATGAGCAGTTCTTC. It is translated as CASSKLAGVYNEQFF.

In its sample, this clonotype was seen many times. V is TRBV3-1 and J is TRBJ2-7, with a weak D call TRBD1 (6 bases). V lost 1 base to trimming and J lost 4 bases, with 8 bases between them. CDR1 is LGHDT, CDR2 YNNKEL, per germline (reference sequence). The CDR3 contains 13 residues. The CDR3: CASSQVTGYEQYF. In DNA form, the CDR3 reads TGTGCCAGCAGCCAAGTGACAGGATACGAGCAGTACTTC.

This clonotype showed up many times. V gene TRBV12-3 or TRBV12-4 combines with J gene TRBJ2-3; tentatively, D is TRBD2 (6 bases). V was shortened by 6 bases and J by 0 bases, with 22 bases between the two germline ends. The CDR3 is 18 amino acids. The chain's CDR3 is CASSPLRPAGPSTDTQYF. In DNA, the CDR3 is TGTGCCAGCAGCCCGTTAAGACCAGCGGGCCCTAGCACAGATACGCAGTATTTT.

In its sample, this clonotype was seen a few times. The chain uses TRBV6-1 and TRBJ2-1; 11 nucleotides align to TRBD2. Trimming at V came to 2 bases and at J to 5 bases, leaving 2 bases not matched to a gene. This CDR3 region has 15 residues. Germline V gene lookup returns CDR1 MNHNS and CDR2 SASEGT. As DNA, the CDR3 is TGTGCCAGCAGTGAACTAGCGGGAGGTAACAATGAGCAGTTCTTC. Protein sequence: CASSELAGGNNEQFF.

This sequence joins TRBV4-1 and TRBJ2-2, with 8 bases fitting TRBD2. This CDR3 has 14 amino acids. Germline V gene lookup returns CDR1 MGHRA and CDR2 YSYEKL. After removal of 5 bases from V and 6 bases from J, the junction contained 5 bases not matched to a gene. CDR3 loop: CASSSTSVAGELFF. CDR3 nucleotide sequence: TGCGCCAGCAGCTCGACTAGCGTCGCCGGGGAGCTGTTTTTT.

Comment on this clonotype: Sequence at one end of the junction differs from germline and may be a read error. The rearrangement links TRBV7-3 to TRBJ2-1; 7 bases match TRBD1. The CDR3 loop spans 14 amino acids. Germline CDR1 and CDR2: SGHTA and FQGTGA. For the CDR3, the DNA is TGTGCCAGCAGCTCTCGTAAGGGGGCCAATAAGCAGTTCTTC. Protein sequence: CASSSRKGANKQFF.

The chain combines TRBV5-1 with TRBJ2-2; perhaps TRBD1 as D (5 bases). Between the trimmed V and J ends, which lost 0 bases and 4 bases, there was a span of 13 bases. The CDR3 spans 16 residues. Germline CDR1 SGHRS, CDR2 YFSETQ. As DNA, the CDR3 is TGCGCCAGCAGCTTGGAACCGGCAGGGCCCACCGGGGAGCTGTTTTTT. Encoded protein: CASSLEPAGPTGELFF.

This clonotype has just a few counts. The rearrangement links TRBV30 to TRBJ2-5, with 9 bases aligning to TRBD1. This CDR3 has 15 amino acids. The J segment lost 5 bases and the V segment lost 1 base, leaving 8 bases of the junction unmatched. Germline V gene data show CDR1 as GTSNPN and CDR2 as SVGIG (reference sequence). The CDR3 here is CAWSDGQGIGETQYF. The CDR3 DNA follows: TGTGCCTGGAGTGACGGACAGGGGATCGGCGAGACCCAGTACTTC.

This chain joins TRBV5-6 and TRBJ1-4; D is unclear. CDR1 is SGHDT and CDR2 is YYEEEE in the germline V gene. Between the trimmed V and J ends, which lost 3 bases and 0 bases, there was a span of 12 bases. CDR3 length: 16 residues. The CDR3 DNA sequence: TGTGCCAGCAGCTGGGGAGTCAGTGCAACTAATGAAAAACTGTTTTTT. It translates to CASSWGVSATNEKLFF.

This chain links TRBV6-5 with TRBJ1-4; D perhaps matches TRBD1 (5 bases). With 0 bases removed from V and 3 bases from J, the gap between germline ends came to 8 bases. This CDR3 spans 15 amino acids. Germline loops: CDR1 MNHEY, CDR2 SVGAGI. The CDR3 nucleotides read TGTGCCAGCAGTTACTCTGGGGGAGCTAATGAAAAACTGTTTTTT. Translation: CASSYSGGANEKLFF.

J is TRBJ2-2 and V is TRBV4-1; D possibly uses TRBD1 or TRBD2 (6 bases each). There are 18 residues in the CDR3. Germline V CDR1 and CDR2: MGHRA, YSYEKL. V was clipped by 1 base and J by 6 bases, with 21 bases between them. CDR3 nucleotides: TGCGCCAGCAGCCAAGTCCCTCCCAGGGGAGGAAGGGCCGGGGAGCTGTTTTTT. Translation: CASSQVPPRGGRAGELFF.

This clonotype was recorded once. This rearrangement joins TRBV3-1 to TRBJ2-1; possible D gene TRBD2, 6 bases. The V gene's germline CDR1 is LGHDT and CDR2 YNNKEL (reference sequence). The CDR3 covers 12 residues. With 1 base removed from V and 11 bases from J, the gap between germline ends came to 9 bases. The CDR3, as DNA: TGTGCCAGCAGCCAAGGCGGGACGCAGCAGTTCTTC. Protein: CASSQGGTQQFF.

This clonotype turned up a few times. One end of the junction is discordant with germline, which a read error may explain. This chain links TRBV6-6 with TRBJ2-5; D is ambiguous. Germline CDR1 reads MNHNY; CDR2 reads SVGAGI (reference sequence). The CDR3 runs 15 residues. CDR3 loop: CASSYRFRVQETQYF. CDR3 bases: TGCGCCAGCAGTTACCGATTTAGAGTACAAGAGACCCAGTACTTC.

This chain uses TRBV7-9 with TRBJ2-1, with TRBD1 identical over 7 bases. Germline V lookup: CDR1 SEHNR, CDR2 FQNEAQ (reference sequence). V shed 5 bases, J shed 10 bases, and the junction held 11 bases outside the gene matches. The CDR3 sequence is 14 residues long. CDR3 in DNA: TGTGCCAGCAGCCCGTACGACAGGGACGGAGAGCAGTTCTTC. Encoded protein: CASSPYDRDGEQFF.

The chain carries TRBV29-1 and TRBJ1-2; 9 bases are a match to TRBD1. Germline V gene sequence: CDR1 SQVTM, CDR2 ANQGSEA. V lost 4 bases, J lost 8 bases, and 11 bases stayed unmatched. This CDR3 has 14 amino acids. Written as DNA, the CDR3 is TGCAGCGTTGGTTCCGGGACAGGGCTAGTAGGCTACACCTTC. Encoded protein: CSVGSGTGLVGYTF.

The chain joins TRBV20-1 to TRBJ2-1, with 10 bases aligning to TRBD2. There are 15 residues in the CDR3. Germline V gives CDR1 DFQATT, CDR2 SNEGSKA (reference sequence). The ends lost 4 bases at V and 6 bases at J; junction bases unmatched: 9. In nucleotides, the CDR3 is TGCAGTGCTAATCCTAGCGGGAGTGTCGGCAATGAGCAGTTCTTC. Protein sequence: CSANPSGSVGNEQFF.

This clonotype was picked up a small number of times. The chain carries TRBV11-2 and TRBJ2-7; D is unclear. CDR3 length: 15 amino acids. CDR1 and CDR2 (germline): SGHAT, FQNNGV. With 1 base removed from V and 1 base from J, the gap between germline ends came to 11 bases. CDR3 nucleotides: TGTGCCAGCAGCTTAGTTAATCAGCGATCCTACGAGCAGTACTTC. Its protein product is CASSLVNQRSYEQYF.

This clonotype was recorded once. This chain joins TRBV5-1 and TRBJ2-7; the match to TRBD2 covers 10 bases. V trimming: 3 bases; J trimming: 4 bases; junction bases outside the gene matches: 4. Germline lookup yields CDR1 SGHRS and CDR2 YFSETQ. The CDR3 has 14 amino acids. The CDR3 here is CASSWGTSEYEQYF. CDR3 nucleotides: TGCGCCAGCAGCTGGGGGACTAGCGAATACGAGCAGTACTTC. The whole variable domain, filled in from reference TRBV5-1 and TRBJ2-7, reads KAGVTQTPRYLIKTRGQQVTLSCSPISGHRSVSWYQQTPGQGLQFLFEYFSETQRNKGNFPGRFSGRQFSNSRSEMNVSTLELGDSALYLCASSWGTSEYEQYFGPGTRLTVT.

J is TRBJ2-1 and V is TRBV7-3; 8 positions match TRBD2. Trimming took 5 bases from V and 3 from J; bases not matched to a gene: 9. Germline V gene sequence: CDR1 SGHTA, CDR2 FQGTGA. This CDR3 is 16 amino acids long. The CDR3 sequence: CASSPAGASNYNEQFF. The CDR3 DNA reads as TGTGCCAGCAGCCCAGCGGGGGCCTCCAACTACAATGAGCAGTTCTTC.

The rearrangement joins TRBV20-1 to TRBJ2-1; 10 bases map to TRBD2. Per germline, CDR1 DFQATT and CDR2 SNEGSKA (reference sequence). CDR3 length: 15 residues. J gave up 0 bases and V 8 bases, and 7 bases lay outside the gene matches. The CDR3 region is CSFLAGALSYNEQFF. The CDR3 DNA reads TGCAGTTTCCTAGCGGGAGCCCTCTCCTACAATGAGCAGTTCTTC.

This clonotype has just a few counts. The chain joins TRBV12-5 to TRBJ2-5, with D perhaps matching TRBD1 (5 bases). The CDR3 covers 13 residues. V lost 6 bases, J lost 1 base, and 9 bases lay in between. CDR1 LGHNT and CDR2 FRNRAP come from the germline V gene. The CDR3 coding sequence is TGTGCTAGTGGCCCCGACAGCCAAGAGACCCAGTACTTC. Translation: CASGPDSQETQYF.

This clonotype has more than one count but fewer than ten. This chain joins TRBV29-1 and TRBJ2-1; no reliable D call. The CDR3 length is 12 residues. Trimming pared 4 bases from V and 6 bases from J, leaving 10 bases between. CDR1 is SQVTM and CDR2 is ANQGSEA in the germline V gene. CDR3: CSVVGTRNEQFF. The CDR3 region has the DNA TGCAGCGTTGTAGGAACACGCAATGAGCAGTTCTTC.

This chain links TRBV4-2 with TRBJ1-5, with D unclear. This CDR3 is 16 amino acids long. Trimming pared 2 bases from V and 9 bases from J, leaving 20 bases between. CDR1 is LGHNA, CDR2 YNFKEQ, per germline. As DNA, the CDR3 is TGTGCCAGCAGCCAATCCCTCGGCGGGCCCACGGGGCCCCAGCATTTT. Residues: CASSQSLGGPTGPQHF.